A selection of T cell receptor beta chains follows, all from one sample in a study of regulatory T cells in long-lasting Graves disease. Each CDR3 protein gets one entry after TCRdb re-called the multiplex PCR reads with MiXCR. The profile shows around 360,000 distinct CDR3 sequences, under 20% of them singletons. The same data also went into a second study, on T cells in Graves' hyperthyroidism and ophthalmopathy.

The sample consisted of peripheral blood mononuclear cells (PBMCs), taken at new diagnosis, from a patient treated with antithyroid drugs. The receptors shown here come from a woman aged 18-29 years with Graves disease. The CDR3 runs from the conserved cysteine through the conserved F or W. A D gene is named only where the DNA matches it firmly. Clone size appears in some rows only: once, few, many, or a class for an expanded clone.

cdr3_aa cdr3_nt j_call clone_size v_call d_call
CSARTSGSARVYNEQFF TGCAGTGCTAGGACTAGCGGGAGCGCTCGTGTCTACAATGAGCAGTTCTTC TRBJ2-1 many TRBV20-1 TRBD2
CASSLGTADNSPLHF TGCGCCAGCAGCCTGGGGACGGCCGATAATTCACCCCTCCACTTT TRBJ1-6 many TRBV5-1 NA
CATSEVDTQPQHF TGTGCCACCAGTGAAGTCGACACTCAGCCCCAGCATTTT TRBJ1-5 many TRBV24-1 NA
CASSATGAGGFDEQFF TGCGCCAGCAGCGCTACCGGGGCGGGGGGGTTCGATGAGCAGTTCTTC TRBJ2-1 many TRBV5-1 TRBD2
CSAVQWVGLGGYTF TGCAGTGCTGTCCAATGGGTTGGGTTAGGTGGCTACACCTTC TRBJ1-2 many TRBV20-1 NA
CASSFKALGGEKLFF TGTGCCAGCAGCTTCAAGGCATTGGGTGGGGAAAAACTGTTTTTT TRBJ1-4 NA TRBV13 NA
CASSQIGFGNTIYF TGTGCCAGCAGCCAAATTGGGTTTGGAAACACCATATATTTT TRBJ1-3 few TRBV14 NA
CATSVAGEANTGELFF TGTGCCACCAGCGTAGCGGGAGAGGCGAACACCGGGGAGCTGTTTTTT TRBJ2-2 many TRBV24-1 TRBD2
CASTLQGARGYTF TGTGCCAGCACCCTACAGGGGGCGCGAGGCTACACCTTC TRBJ1-2 many TRBV7-2 TRBD1
CASSLGLGTYEQYF TGTGCCAGCAGTCTAGGGCTGGGAACATACGAGCAGTACTTC TRBJ2-7 NA TRBV7-2 NA
CASRSYLAGQQETQYF TGTGCCAGCAGGTCCTACCTAGCGGGACAGCAAGAGACCCAGTACTTC TRBJ2-5 NA TRBV6-1 TRBD2
CASSLRLLNTEAFF TGTGCCAGCAGCTTGAGGCTTCTGAACACTGAAGCTTTCTTT TRBJ1-1 many TRBV12-3/TRBV12-4 NA
CASSWTGGSRGEQFF TGTGCCAGCAGCTGGACCGGGGGGTCCCGCGGTGAGCAGTTCTTC TRBJ2-1 NA TRBV7-9 TRBD2
CASRQPGLNTEAFF TGTGCCAGCAGACAACCGGGACTGAACACTGAAGCTTTCTTT TRBJ1-1 many TRBV12-3/TRBV12-4 NA
CASSSLAGGPINEQFF TGTGCCAGCAGCTCCCTAGCGGGAGGGCCCATCAATGAGCAGTTCTTC TRBJ2-1 many TRBV11-1 TRBD2
CASSPERDAYNEQFF TGTGCCAGCTCACCAGAGCGGGATGCCTACAATGAGCAGTTCTTC TRBJ2-1 few TRBV18 TRBD2
CASSYEVFNEKLFF TGTGCCAGCAGTTACGAAGTCTTTAATGAAAAACTGTTTTTT TRBJ1-4 NA TRBV6-5 NA
CASSVYPGTAEAFF TGTGCCAGCAGTGTCTACCCGGGAACTGCTGAAGCTTTCTTT TRBJ1-1 many TRBV2 NA
CASSGRGDGNTIYF TGTGCCAGCAGTGGCAGGGGTGACGGAAACACCATATATTTT TRBJ1-3 NA TRBV2 NA
CASSILDLSGDTDTQYF TGTGCCAGTAGTATTCTGGATTTGTCAGGAGACACAGATACGCAGTATTTT TRBJ2-3 NA TRBV19 NA
CASSDSIDTPDSGANVLTF TGTGCCAGCAGTGACTCGATTGACACCCCAGACTCTGGGGCCAACGTCCTGACTTTC TRBJ2-6 NA TRBV6-4 NA
CASSPLDYRTEAFF TGTGCCAGCAGCCCGTTGGACTACCGCACTGAAGCTTTCTTT TRBJ1-1 many TRBV11-2 NA
CASSWTVDGYTF TGTGCCAGCAGCTGGACAGTTGATGGCTACACCTTC TRBJ1-2 NA TRBV6-2/TRBV6-3 NA
CASSSYEIPNTGELFF TGTGCCAGCAGCTCGTACGAGATCCCGAACACCGGGGAGCTGTTTTTT TRBJ2-2 many TRBV13 NA
CASLSGTTRTDTQYF TGTGCCAGCTTAAGCGGGACTACTCGCACAGATACGCAGTATTTT TRBJ2-3 many TRBV18 TRBD2
CSARVRVRLAGALDGTQYF TGCAGTGCTAGAGTAAGAGTCCGTCTAGCGGGGGCCCTCGATGGGACCCAGTACTTC TRBJ2-5 NA TRBV20-1 TRBD2
CASSYGGWRVGNQPQHF TGTGCCAGCAGTTACGGAGGGTGGAGGGTGGGCAATCAGCCCCAGCATTTT TRBJ1-5 NA TRBV6-5 NA
CASRMGGTTKRGDTQYF TGTGCCAGCAGAATGGGGGGGACGACCAAAAGGGGGGATACGCAGTATTTT TRBJ2-3 many TRBV6-2/TRBV6-3 NA
CASSSYLEDRVSYEQYF TGTGCCAGCAGTTCGTACTTAGAGGATCGAGTTTCCTACGAGCAGTACTTC TRBJ2-7 many TRBV28 NA
CASNSRDRVYEQYF TGTGCCAGCAATTCCCGGGACAGGGTTTACGAGCAGTACTTC TRBJ2-7 many TRBV27 TRBD1
CASSLGGLAGRRAQETQYF TGTGCCAGCAGCTTAGGTGGACTAGCGGGGAGGAGGGCTCAAGAGACCCAGTACTTC TRBJ2-5 NA TRBV11-2 TRBD2
CASSEQGWGYEQYF TGTGCCAGCAGTGAACAGGGATGGGGCTACGAGCAGTACTTC TRBJ2-7 few TRBV9 NA
CASSRGGFGEQYF TGTGCCAGCAGCCGGGGGGGGTTTGGCGAGCAGTACTTC TRBJ2-7 many TRBV7-3 TRBD2
CSVKSSSGSLTGELFF TGCAGCGTCAAATCGTCTAGCGGGAGTCTCACCGGGGAGCTGTTTTTT TRBJ2-2 NA TRBV20-1 TRBD2
CATSDPASNQPQHF TGTGCCACCAGTGATCCCGCAAGCAATCAGCCCCAGCATTTT TRBJ1-5 many TRBV24-1 NA
CASGLARTQSTGTQYF TGTGCCAGCGGACTAGCTAGAACCCAGAGCACAGGTACGCAGTATTTT TRBJ2-3 few TRBV28 TRBD2
CASSSGQGGSDGYTF TGCGCCAGCAGCTCGGGACAGGGCGGATCGGATGGCTACACCTTC TRBJ1-2 many TRBV5-5 TRBD1